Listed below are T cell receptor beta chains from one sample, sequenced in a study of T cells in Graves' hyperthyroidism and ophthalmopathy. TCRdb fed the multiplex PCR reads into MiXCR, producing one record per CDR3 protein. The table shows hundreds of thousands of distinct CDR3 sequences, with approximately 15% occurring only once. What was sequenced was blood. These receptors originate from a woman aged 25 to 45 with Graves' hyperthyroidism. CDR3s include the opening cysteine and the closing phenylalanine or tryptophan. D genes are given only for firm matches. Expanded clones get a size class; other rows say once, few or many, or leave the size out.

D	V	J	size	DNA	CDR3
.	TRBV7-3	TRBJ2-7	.	TGTGCCAGCAGCCTGAGACACCCCTACGAGCAGTACTTC	CASSLRHPYEQYF
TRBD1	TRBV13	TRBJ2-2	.	TGTGCCAGCAGCGCCACAGGGGATCCCGGGGAGCTGTTTTTT	CASSATGDPGELFF
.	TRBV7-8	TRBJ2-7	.	TGTGCCAGCGAGGGTGACTCCTACGAGCAGTACTTC	CASEGDSYEQYF
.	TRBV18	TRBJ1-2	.	TGTGCCAGCTCGGGCGGCGAGGACTATGGCTACACCTTC	CASSGGEDYGYTF
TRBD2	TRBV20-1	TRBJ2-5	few	TGCAGTGCTAGGGTCACTAGCGGGAGGGAGACCCAGTACTTC	CSARVTSGRETQYF
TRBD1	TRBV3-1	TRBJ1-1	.	TGTGCCAGCAGCAAACAGGGGGGCACTGAAGCTTTCTTT	CASSKQGGTEAFF
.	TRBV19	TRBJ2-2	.	TGTGCCAGTATCATCTCCGGAAGGTCCGGGGAGCTGTTTTTT	CASIISGRSGELFF
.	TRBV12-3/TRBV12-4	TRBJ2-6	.	TGTGCCAGCTATAGTTGGGGAAAAGGCGCCCTGTCTGGGGCCAACGTCCTGACTTTC	CASYSWGKGALSGANVLTF
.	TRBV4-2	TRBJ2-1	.	TGTGCCAGCAGCCCTGGGGGGACAGTGGGTTACAATGAGCAGTTCTTC	CASSPGGTVGYNEQFF
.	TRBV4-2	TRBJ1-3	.	TGTGCCAGCAGCCAAGAAGAACCCGGGCAGACCTCTGGAAACACCATATATTTT	CASSQEEPGQTSGNTIYF
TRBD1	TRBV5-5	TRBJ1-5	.	TGTGCCAGCAGCTTTGGGACAGGGGTGGGCAATCAGCCCCAGCATTTT	CASSFGTGVGNQPQHF
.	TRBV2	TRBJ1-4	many	TGTGCCAGCAGTTTTGGGGGGCTGGTTGAAAAACTGTTTTTT	CASSFGGLVEKLFF
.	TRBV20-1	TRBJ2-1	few	TGCAGTGCTACAGACGTTCCTGCAGCCGAGCAGTTCTTC	CSATDVPAAEQFF
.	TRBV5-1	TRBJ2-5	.	TGCGCCAGCAGCTCGACAGGTCAAGAGACCCAGTACTTC	CASSSTGQETQYF
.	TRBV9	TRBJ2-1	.	TGTGCCAGCAGCCCTGGGCCTAGCGAAAACAATGAGCAGTTCTTC	CASSPGPSENNEQFF
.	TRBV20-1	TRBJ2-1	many	TGCAGTGCTAGAGAATTTACGGGAGCGTACAATGAGCAGTTCTTC	CSAREFTGAYNEQFF
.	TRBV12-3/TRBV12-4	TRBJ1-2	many	TGTGCCAGCAGTTTTTCGGAGGAGAACTATGGCTACACCTTC	CASSFSEENYGYTF
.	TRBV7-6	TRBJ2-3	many	TGTGCCAGCAGCTTCGAAAGTAGCACAGATACGCAGTATTTT	CASSFESSTDTQYF
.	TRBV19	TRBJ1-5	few	TGTGCCAGTATCAGTAAGAGCAATCAGCCCCAGCATTTT	CASISKSNQPQHF
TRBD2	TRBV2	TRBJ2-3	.	TGTGCCAGCACATCCGGGCCAGCGGGAGTCTTTAACACAGATACGCAGTATTTT	CASTSGPAGVFNTDTQYF
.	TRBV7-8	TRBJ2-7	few	TGTGCCAGTAGTAACCGCGACCGGGCCCCCTACGAGCAGTACTTC	CASSNRDRAPYEQYF
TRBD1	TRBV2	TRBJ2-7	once	TGTGCCAGCAGTGACCCCGCCGGGACAGGGGGCTACGAGCAGTACTTC	CASSDPAGTGGYEQYF
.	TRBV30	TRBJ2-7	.	TGTGCCTGGAGTCGTGGAGGAGTCTACGAGCAGTACTTC	CAWSRGGVYEQYF
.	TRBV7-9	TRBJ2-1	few	TGTGCCAGCAGCCCCTCCCGGACTATCACAAGGAATGAGCAGTTCTTC	CASSPSRTITRNEQFF
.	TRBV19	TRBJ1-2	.	TGTGCCAGTAGTACAAGCTGGGACTATGGCTACACCTTC	CASSTSWDYGYTF
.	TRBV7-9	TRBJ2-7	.	TGTGCCAGCAGCTCGACCGGGGGTGATACCTACGAGCAGTACTTC	CASSSTGGDTYEQYF
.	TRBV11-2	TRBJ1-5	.	TGTGCCAGCAGCTTAGACCTGTCTGGCAATCAGCCCCAGCATTTT	CASSLDLSGNQPQHF
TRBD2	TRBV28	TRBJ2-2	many	TGTGCCAGCAGTTCCGAGGGACTAGCGGGAGGTGCCGGGGAGCTGTTTTTT	CASSSEGLAGGAGELFF
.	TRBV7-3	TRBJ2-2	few	TGTGCCAGCAGCATATCCGGGGAGCTGTTTTTT	CASSISGELFF
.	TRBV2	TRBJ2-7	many	TGTGCCAGCAGTGAAGAGGAAGGGTGGTACGAGCAGTACTTC	CASSEEEGWYEQYF
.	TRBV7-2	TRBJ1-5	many	TGTGCCAGCAATCAAGGAGGGGTGCGTCAGCCCCAGCATTTT	CASNQGGVRQPQHF
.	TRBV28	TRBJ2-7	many	TGTGCCAGCAGTTCCACTTTGGAGCAGTACTTC	CASSSTLEQYF
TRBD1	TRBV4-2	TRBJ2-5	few	TGTGCCAGCAGCTTCGGACAGGGGGCTGAAGAGACCCAGTACTTC	CASSFGQGAEETQYF
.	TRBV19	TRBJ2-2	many	TGTGCCAGTAGTATCCGAGGGGACACCGGGGAGCTGTTTTTT	CASSIRGDTGELFF
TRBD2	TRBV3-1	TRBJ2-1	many	TGTGCCAGCAGCCCTAGACTAGCGGCGGGCAATGAGCAGTTCTTC	CASSPRLAAGNEQFF
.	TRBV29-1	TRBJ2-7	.	TGCAGCGTTGAAGAGGAAAACTACGAGCAGTACTTC	CSVEEENYEQYF
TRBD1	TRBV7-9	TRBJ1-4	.	TGTGCCAGCAGTCCGGACAGGGCTCATCTAGAACTGTTTTTT	CASSPDRAHLELFF
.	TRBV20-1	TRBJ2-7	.	TGCAGTGCTAGTGTGAACGGGACCAGCTCCTACGAGCAGTACTTC	CSASVNGTSSYEQYF
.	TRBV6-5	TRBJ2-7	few	TGTGCCAGCAGTTACTGGACCTACGAGCAGTACTTC	CASSYWTYEQYF
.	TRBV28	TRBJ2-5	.	TGTGCCAGCAGCAGACTTGATTACCAAGAGACCCAGTACTTC	CASSRLDYQETQYF
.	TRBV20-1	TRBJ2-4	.	TGCAGTGCCTCCCGGGGACTAGCCAAAAACATTCAGTACTTC	CSASRGLAKNIQYF
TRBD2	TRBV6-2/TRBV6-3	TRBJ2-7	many	TGTGCCAGCAGTAAATCCCCAGCGGGAGTAGGCGAGCAGTACTTC	CASSKSPAGVGEQYF
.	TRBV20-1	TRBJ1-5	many	TGCAGTGCTAGTAAGGGTGGCAATCAGCCCCAGCATTTT	CSASKGGNQPQHF
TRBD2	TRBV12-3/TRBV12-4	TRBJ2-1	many	TGTGCCAGCAGTGAACCGGGACTAGCTAATGAGCAGTTCTTC	CASSEPGLANEQFF